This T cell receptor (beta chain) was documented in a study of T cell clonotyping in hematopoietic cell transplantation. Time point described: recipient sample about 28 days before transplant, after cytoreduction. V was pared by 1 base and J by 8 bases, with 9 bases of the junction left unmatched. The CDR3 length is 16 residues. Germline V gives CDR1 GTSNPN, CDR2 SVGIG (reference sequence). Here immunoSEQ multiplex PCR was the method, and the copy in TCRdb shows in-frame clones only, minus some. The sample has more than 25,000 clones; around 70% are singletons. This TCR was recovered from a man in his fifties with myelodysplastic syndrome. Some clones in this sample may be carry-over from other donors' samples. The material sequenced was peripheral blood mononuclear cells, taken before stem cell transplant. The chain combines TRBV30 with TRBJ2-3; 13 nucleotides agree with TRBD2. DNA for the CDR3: TGTGCCTGGAGTGCGTTGGGACTAGCGGGGCCCGGTACGCAGTATTTT. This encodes CAWSALGLAGPGTQYF. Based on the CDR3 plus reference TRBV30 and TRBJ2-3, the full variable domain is SQTIHQWPATLVQPVGSPLSLECTVEGTSNPNLYWYRQAAGRGLQLLFYSVGIGQISSEVPQNLSASRPQDRQFILSSKKLLLSDSGFYLCAWSALGLAGPGTQYFGPGTRLTVL.